Below are 21 T cell receptor beta chains sequenced from a single sample in a study of post-analysis software for immune sequencing data. Study-level results: TRBV segments more frequent in patients than in controls numbered about five and included TRBV5-6, TRBV5-1 and TRBV20-1.

No antigen has been assigned to these receptors. Unique molecular identifiers were present in the TCR beta cDNA libraries. TCRdb redid the calling of the PCR reads with MiXCR, one entry per CDR3 protein. The sample has hundreds of thousands of distinct CDR3 sequences, nearly 45% seen once. Source material: blood. These TCRs come from a girl aged 10-17 years with multiple sclerosis.

In this sample, this clonotype turned up a few times. This sequence joins TRBV29-1 and TRBJ2-7, with D possibly TRBD2 on 7 matching bases. V was shortened by 4 bases and J by 0 bases, with 16 bases between the two germline ends. The germline CDR1 and CDR2 sequences are SQVTM and ANQGSEA. The CDR3 is 15 amino acids. Here the CDR3 DNA reads TGCAGCGTTGGGGAGGGGGACGCAAGCTCCTACGAGCAGTACTTC. Translating it yields CSVGEGDASSYEQYF.

The chain has TRBV27 and TRBJ2-1; D remains unclear. With 6 bases removed from V and 4 bases from J, the gap between germline ends came to 13 bases. Germline-derived CDR1 and CDR2 are MNHEY and SMNVEV (reference sequence). There are 14 residues in the CDR3. The CDR3 nucleotides are TGTGCCAGCAGAATCTTATCCGGATACAATGAGCAGTTCTTC. It yields the protein CASRILSGYNEQFF.

This clonotype came up a few times. The chain employs TRBV20-1 and TRBJ1-4; 8 nucleotides align to TRBD1. Germline V gives CDR1 DFQATT, CDR2 SNEGSKA (reference sequence). The CDR3 consists of 16 residues. J gave up 6 bases and V 5 bases, and 14 bases lay outside the gene matches. CDR3 sequence: CSALAPPGQVDEKLFF. CDR3 DNA: TGCAGTGCTTTGGCTCCTCCGGGACAGGTGGATGAAAAACTGTTTTTT.

The chain is built from TRBV5-1 and TRBJ1-1; D gene unclear. V was shortened by 6 bases and J by 3 bases, with 18 bases between the two germline ends. This CDR3 is built from 15 residues. Germline values: CDR1 SGHRS, CDR2 YFSETQ. CDR3 DNA sequence: TGCGCCAGCATCCCGAGGCCGGGGAGGGACACTGAAGCTTTCTTT. It is translated as CASIPRPGRDTEAFF.

This chain joins TRBV5-1 and TRBJ2-5; D not certain. Trimming removed 4 bases from V and 5 bases from J, with 21 bases in between. Germline loops: CDR1 SGHRS, CDR2 YFSETQ. The CDR3 is 16 residues long. The CDR3 region has the DNA TGCGCCAGCAGCCTGGAAAGAGCGCTCATCGGGGAGACCCAGTACTTC. It codes for CASSLERALIGETQYF.

This sequence joins TRBV5-5 and TRBJ1-4; a possible D gene is TRBD1 (5 bases). The germline V and J ends were trimmed by 2 bases and 8 bases, with 13 bases remaining between them. The length of the CDR3 is 14 residues. Germline V gene sequence: CDR1 SGHKS, CDR2 YYEKEE (reference sequence). CDR3 protein: CASSFRGGEEKLFF. The DNA for the CDR3 is TGTGCCAGCAGCTTTCGGGGGGGTGAAGAAAAACTGTTTTTT.

This clonotype was observed a handful of times. The chain couples TRBV12-3 or TRBV12-4 to TRBJ2-1, with D tentatively TRBD2 (6 bases). The CDR3 contains 14 residues. Trimming cost V 3 bases and J 8 bases, with 14 bases left between them. This CDR3 is CASSFLRELDEQFF. The DNA for the CDR3 is TGTGCCAGCAGTTTTTTACGGGAGCTTGATGAGCAGTTCTTC.

V and J are TRBV27 and TRBJ2-7; 9 nucleotides line up with TRBD1. The J call may be mistaken, given a closer DNA end match to TRBJ2-5. The germline CDR1 and CDR2 sequences are MNHEY and SMNVEV (reference sequence). The length of the CDR3 is 13 residues. The CDR3 nucleotides are TGTGCCAGTCTCGACAGGGGGAAGGAGACCCAGTACTTC. It is translated as CASLDRGKETQYF.

V is TRBV5-1 and J is TRBJ2-3; either TRBD1 or TRBD2 may fit D (5 bases each). The CDR3 is 15 amino acids. Germline V gives CDR1 SGHRS, CDR2 YFSETQ. V dropped 4 bases and J dropped 2 bases, with 14 bases sitting between them. Here the CDR3 reads CASSGRDGSTDTQYF. The CDR3 nucleotides are TGCGCCAGCAGCGGCCGGGACGGATCCACAGATACGCAGTATTTT.

Of note for this clonotype: It may be a read error: a sequence one base away is much more abundant. V is TRBV28 and J is TRBJ1-2; tentative D call: TRBD1 (5 bases). Germline CDR1 MDHEN, CDR2 SYDVKM. This CDR3 spans 13 amino acids. The CDR3 bases are TGTGCCGGCAGTTTATGGGCAGGGAGTGGCTACACCTTC. Protein: CAGSLWAGSGYTF.

There are a few counts of this clonotype. The chain carries TRBV9 and TRBJ2-1; the D gene is possibly TRBD1 (5 bases). Germline assignment: CDR1 SGDLS and CDR2 YYNGEE. This CDR3 has 12 residues. The V end was cut by 8 bases, the J end by 4 bases, with 10 bases between. This chain's CDR3 is CASSAGYNEQFF. The CDR3 nucleotides are TGTGCCAGTAGTGCAGGGTACAATGAGCAGTTCTTC.

The chain uses TRBV14 and TRBJ1-2; D is unclear. Germline lookup yields CDR1 SGHDN and CDR2 FVKESK. Deletions cut 4 bases from V and 4 bases from J, with 10 bases between. The CDR3 has 13 residues. The CDR3 nucleotides are TGTGCCAGCAGCCGTCGGTCCCTCTATGGCTACACCTTC. Translating gives CASSRRSLYGYTF.

The J gene is TRBJ2-7, the V gene TRBV25-1, with D possibly matching TRBD2 (5 bases). Germline V CDR1 and CDR2: MGHDK, SYGVNS. The length of the CDR3 is 13 residues. V was trimmed by 4 bases and J by 2 bases, leaving 9 bases between them. As DNA, the CDR3 is TGTGCCAGCAGTGGGACTGAGACCTACGAGCAGTACTTC. It yields the protein CASSGTETYEQYF.

This chain links TRBV12-3 or TRBV12-4 with TRBJ2-4; 8 nucleotides line up with TRBD1. The DNA end is more similar to TRBJ2-7, so the J call may be wrong. This CDR3 is built from 14 residues. The CDR3 DNA is TGTGCCAGCAGTTTAGCGACAGGGGACCACGAGCAGTACTTC. This translates into CASSLATGDHEQYF.

This clonotype was seen a few times. The V and J genes are TRBV4-1 and TRBJ2-7, with a tentative D call TRBD1 (5 bases). V lost 1 base to trimming and J lost 5 bases, with 15 bases between them. The CDR3 is made up of 15 amino acids. CDR1 MGHRA and CDR2 YSYEKL come from the germline V gene. CDR3 sequence (DNA): TGCGCCAGCAGCCAAGTTCAAGGGGATTCGGACGAGCAGTACTTC. It codes for CASSQVQGDSDEQYF.

J is TRBJ2-1 and V is TRBV19; no definite D call. Germline lookup yields CDR1 LNHDA and CDR2 SQIVND (reference sequence). The CDR3 covers 13 residues. Between the trimmed V and J ends, which lost 4 bases and 5 bases, there was a span of 9 bases. CDR3 DNA: TGTGCCAGTAGTACATACTCAAACAATGAGCAGTTCTTC. It translates to CASSTYSNNEQFF.

The chain has TRBV29-1 and TRBJ2-5, with D perhaps matching TRBD1 or TRBD2 (5 bases each). Trimming took 4 bases from V and 3 from J, leaving 18 bases between them. The CDR3 loop spans 15 amino acids. CDR1 and CDR2 (germline): SQVTM, ANQGSEA. The CDR3 loop reads CSVVWDERTKETQYF. For the CDR3, the DNA is TGCAGCGTTGTTTGGGACGAGAGGACCAAAGAGACCCAGTACTTC.

This chain uses TRBV3-1 with TRBJ1-2; D not resolved. The CDR3 has 13 residues. Germline V lookup: CDR1 LGHDT, CDR2 YNNKEL (reference sequence). V was pared by 4 bases and J by 8 bases, with 14 bases between. CDR3 residues: CASSRVDGKGYTF. Here the CDR3 DNA reads TGTGCCAGCAGCCGGGTTGATGGAAAAGGCTACACCTTC.

This clonotype was detected only a few times. The rearrangement uses TRBV3-1 and TRBJ2-3; 8 nucleotides line up with TRBD2. Losses at the gene ends were 0 bases for V and 6 bases for J; bases not matched to a gene: 5. The CDR3 extends over 15 amino acids. CDR1 and CDR2 from the germline V gene are LGHDT and YNNKEL (reference sequence). CDR3 protein: CASSQDFGGRDTQYF. In DNA form, the CDR3 reads TGTGCCAGCAGCCAAGATTTTGGCGGGAGGGATACGCAGTATTTT.

The chain links TRBV11-2 to TRBJ2-5, with unresolved D. Trimming cost V 6 bases and J 5 bases, with 7 bases left between them. Germline CDR1 and CDR2: SGHAT and FQNNGV. The length of the CDR3 is 11 residues. CDR3 sequence (DNA): TGTGCCAGCAGGGATCGGGAGACCCAGTACTTC. Translation: CASRDRETQYF.

This clonotype was seen only a few times. This sequence joins TRBV10-3 and TRBJ2-7, with unresolved D. In germline, CDR1 is ENHRY, CDR2 SYGVKD. V dropped 0 bases and J dropped 3 bases, with 15 bases sitting between them. The CDR3 spans 16 residues. CDR3 residues: CAISESNTRANYEQYF. For the CDR3, the DNA is TGTGCCATCAGTGAGTCGAATACAAGGGCAAACTACGAGCAGTACTTC.